The following is a TCR beta chain sequence with its context. This clonotype occurred many times. Its antigen is not yet known. No base quality information exists; no much larger clone differs at one position. This record belongs to a study of T-cell memory formation after mild COVID-19 (dated by TCRdb to about 2021). With respect to the entire study: Most TCR sequence clusters were specific to one of the two donors. Longitudinal TCRalpha and TCRbeta repertoire sequencing tracked T-cell clones expanding and contracting after mild COVID-19 in two donors. The cohort was made up of two young adult volunteers, one female and one male, who were previously healthy. Results and caveats for the whole study, not just this receptor: Balanced CD4/CD8 phenotypes were observed for clones contracting from day 15 to 85, whereas a bias towards CD4+ was observed for a second wave of clones expanding from day 15 to 37. The detection of some responding clones in pre-infection memory suggests that pre-existing cross-reactive memory T cells joined the SARS-CoV-2 response. Contracting CD4+ clones appeared mostly in the CM and EM memory subsets, whereas CD8+ clones were enriched in EMRA. Only a couple of mild cases were covered in the study, and larger cohorts including severe cases with pre-infection samples were considered necessary. SARS-CoV-2 specificity of the second-wave clones peaking on day 37 was not confirmed.

CDR1 and CDR2 are drawn from the germline V gene: SGHTA, FQGNSA. V was cut back by 5 bases and J by 5 bases, leaving a gap of 24 bases between them. Counted from cysteine to phenylalanine, this CDR3 has 17 amino acids. The DNA shown is the 51-base CDR3, in frame from base 1. TCRdb shows the sequencer as Illumina NovaSeq 6000. TCRalpha and TCRbeta cDNA libraries were built by 5'RACE with constant-segment primers, adding sample barcodes and unique molecular identifiers. RNA was extracted from every sample with Trizol reagent. The libraries were amplified in two PCR steps, and the second step added a second sample barcode and Illumina TruSeq adapters. Libraries were sequenced on an Illumina NovaSeq with 2 x 150 bp paired-end reads. As for how the authors treated the data: The reads were demultiplexed and collapsed into UMI-guided consensus sequences using migec v1.2.7. Using mixcr v2.1.11, UMI consensuses were aligned to TRA and TRB V and J templates and then assembled into clonotypes. A clonotype was counted as expanded or contracted only when both edgeR and NoisET called the clonotype significant, with the noise models trained on biological replicates. edgeR calls used a false discovery rate-adjusted p below 0.01 and a log2 fold-change threshold of 1. PCA with hierarchical clustering of max-normalized trajectories of the 1000 most abundant clonotypes was used as exploratory dynamics analysis. Separately sequenced CD4+ and CD8+ repertoires were used to assign the CD4 or CD8 phenotype of responding clones. In TCRdb, the public reads were trimmed at Q25 with fastp and aligned with MiXCR, with productive beta chains retained. Identical CDR3 proteins give one entry, which carries the most common genes and DNA. These V and J calls originate from TCRdb's pipeline instead of the authors' own analysis. This sample lists some 450,000 distinct CDR3 sequences; 15% to 25% were detected once. The ten largest clones add up to approximately 8.4% of the sample.

Ficoll-Paque density gradient centrifugation was the method used to isolate PBMCs. The chain employs TRBV7-2 and TRBJ1-2; TRBD1 could be the D gene, as 6 bases match. The sequenced material came from PBMCs or a T cell subset sorted from them (not recorded which). This receptor was obtained from an adult woman who had mild COVID-19 (a few samples of this study predate the infection). The sample titles of this study are shuffled in the database, so cell type and time point are left out; the donor was told from shared clones. The nucleotides read TGTGCCAGCAGCCCCATGGGGGGTCTGGGGGGGGCGTATGGCTACACCTTC. It codes for CASSPMGGLGGAYGYTF.